This T cell receptor beta chain was captured in a study of shared clonotypes between healthy human individuals. On the study more broadly: The study drew on a couple of women and three men aged 18 to 49 as donors. Findings and caveats of the study: At large depth, rarefaction still showed sorted-subset sequencing to be incomplete. A reduction in generation probabilities was seen for non-shared clonotypes relative to those shared by all four donors.

Repertoires were generated with immunoSEQ multiplex PCR, while TCRdb's copy carries only in-frame clones and drops some. The sample carries some 2,500,000 clones, 93% recorded once. With respect to this clone: Its specificity is unknown.

The material sequenced was naive CD4+ T cells from PBMCs. The subset here: CD45RA+ positively selected. The receptor was isolated from a young man in good health. Some clones in this sample may be carry-over from other donors' samples.

CDR3 DNA sequence: TGTGCCAGCAGCCACGGGTACGCCTACGAGCAGTACTTC. Translated: CASSHGYAYEQYF. The chain combines TRBV7-2 with TRBJ2-7; D not certain. CDR3 length: 13 residues. Germline V gives CDR1 SGHTA, CDR2 FQGNSA. Between the trimmed V and J ends, which lost 5 bases and 2 bases, there was a span of 10 bases.